This TCR beta chain was sequenced for a study of cytomegalovirus exposure and HLA in healthy donors. Germline CDR1 reads GTSNPN; CDR2 reads SVGIG (reference sequence). J lost 8 bases, V lost 4 bases, and 17 bases had no gene match. This CDR3 spans 18 amino acids. The PCR ran on 60 Vbeta and 13 Jbeta primers. The table came from immunoSEQ multiplex PCR; TCRdb's copy has only in-frame clones and leaves some out. This sample carries some 150,000 clones, approximately 85% of them seen once, and the ten largest clones take less than 10%. General study results and limits: A few of the chains that were CMV-associated were confirmed in vitro to be specific for CMV antigens. Apart from CMV serostatus, no immune exposure information was available.

With regard to this clone: As yet, its antigen is unknown.

The sequencing input was PBMCs. The chain recombines TRBV30 with TRBJ2-1, with 13 bases matching TRBD2. The TCR was taken from a woman aged 45 to 65 in good health and CMV-seropositive. For the CDR3, the DNA is TGTGCCTGGACATCGATCCGGACTAGCGGGAGTATAAGCGATGAGCAGTTCTTC. This sequence encodes CAWTSIRTSGSISDEQFF.